This T cell receptor (beta chain) originates from a study of control samples from healthy donors and cancer patients (dated by TCRdb to 2018 to 2020). The cysteine opens and the phenylalanine closes a CDR3 of 16 amino acids. Only the CDR3 portion is preserved as DNA: 48 bases, with reading frame beginning at the first base. Between the V and J ends, shortened by 3 bases and 0 bases respectively, the junction contains 12 bases. The germline V gene gives CDR1 as SGHVS and CDR2 as FQNEAQ. This clone has just one count. What antigen it recognizes has not been identified. One base away there is no much larger clone; base qualities are not given. Library preparation was by the immunoSEQ multiplex PCR assay. TCRdb carries this immuneACCESS record with in-frame sequences only. Its versions omit some clonotypes, under half of them owing to an unresolved V gene in the studies checked, with the rest unexplained. This sample holds some 54,000 clones; around 95% were observed only once. The ten largest clones take up around 1.9% of the sample.

The TCR was taken from a woman aged 25 to 39 in good health. The chain is encoded by TRBV7-8 joined to TRBJ2-1, with TRBD2 tentatively as D gene (6 bases match). The sequenced sample was blood. The bases read TGTGCCAGCAGCTTGGAGGGATGGAGCTCCTACAATGAGCAGTTCTTC. It encodes CASSLEGWSSYNEQFF.